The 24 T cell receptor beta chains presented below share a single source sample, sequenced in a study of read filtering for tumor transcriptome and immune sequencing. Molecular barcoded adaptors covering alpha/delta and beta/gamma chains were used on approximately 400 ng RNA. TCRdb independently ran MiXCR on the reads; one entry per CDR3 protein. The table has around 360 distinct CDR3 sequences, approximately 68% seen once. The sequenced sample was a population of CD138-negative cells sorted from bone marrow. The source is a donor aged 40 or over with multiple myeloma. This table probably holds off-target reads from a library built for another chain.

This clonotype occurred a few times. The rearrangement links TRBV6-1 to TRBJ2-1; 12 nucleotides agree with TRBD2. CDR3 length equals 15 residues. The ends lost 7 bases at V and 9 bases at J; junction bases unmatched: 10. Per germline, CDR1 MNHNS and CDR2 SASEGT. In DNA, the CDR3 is TGTGCCAGCAAACCCCTAGCGGGAGGGCCGGGTGAGCAGTTCTTC. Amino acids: CASKPLAGGPGEQFF.

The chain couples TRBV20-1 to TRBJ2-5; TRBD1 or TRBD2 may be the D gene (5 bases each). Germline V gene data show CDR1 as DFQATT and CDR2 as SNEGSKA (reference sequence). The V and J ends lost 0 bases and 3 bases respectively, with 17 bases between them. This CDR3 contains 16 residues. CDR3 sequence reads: CSARDGPGAFKETQYF. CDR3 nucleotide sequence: TGCAGTGCTAGAGATGGGCCCGGGGCTTTCAAAGAGACCCAGTACTTC.

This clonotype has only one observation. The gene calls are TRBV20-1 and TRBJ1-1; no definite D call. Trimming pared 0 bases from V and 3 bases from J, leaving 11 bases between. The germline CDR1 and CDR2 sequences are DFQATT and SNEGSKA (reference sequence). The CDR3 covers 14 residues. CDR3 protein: CSARDLPWDTEAFF. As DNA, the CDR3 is TGCAGTGCTAGAGATCTACCCTGGGACACTGAAGCTTTCTTT.

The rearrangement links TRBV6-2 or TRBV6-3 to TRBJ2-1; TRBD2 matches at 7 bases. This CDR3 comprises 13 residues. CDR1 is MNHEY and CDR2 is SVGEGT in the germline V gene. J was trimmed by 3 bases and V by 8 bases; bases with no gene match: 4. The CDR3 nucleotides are TGTGCCAGCGGAGGGACTAACTACAATGAGCAGTTCTTC. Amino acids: CASGGTNYNEQFF.

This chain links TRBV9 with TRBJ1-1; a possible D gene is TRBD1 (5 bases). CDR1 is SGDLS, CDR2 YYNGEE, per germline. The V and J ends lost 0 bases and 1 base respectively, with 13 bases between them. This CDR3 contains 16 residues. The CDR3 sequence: CASSVVGERWNTEAFF. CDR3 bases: TGTGCCAGCAGCGTAGTGGGGGAGAGGTGGAACACTGAAGCTTTCTTT.

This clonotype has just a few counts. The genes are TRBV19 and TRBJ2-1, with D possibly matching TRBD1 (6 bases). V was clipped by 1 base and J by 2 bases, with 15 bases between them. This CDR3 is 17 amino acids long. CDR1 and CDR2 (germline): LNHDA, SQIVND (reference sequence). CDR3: CASSIGPGTLTYNEQFF. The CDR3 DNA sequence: TGTGCCAGTAGTATAGGGCCCGGGACACTCACCTACAATGAGCAGTTCTTC.

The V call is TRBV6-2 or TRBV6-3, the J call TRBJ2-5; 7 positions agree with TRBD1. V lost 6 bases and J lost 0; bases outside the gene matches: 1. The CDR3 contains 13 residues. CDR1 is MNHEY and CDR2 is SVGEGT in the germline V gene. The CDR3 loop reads CASRQGNQETQYF. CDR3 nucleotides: TGTGCCAGCAGACAGGGGAACCAAGAGACCCAGTACTTC.

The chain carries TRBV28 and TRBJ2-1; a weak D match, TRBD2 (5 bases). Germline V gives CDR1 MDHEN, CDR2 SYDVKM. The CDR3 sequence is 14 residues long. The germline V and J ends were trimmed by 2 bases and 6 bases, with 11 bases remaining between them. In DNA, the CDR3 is TGTGCCAGCAGTTTAGAACTAGGGAGCAATGAGCAGTTCTTC. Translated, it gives CASSLELGSNEQFF.

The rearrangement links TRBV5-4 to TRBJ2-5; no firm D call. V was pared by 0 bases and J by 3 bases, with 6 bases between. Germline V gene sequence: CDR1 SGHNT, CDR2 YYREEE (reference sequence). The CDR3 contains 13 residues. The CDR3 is CASSLEAEETQYF. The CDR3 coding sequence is TGTGCCAGCAGCTTGGAGGCGGAAGAGACCCAGTACTTC.

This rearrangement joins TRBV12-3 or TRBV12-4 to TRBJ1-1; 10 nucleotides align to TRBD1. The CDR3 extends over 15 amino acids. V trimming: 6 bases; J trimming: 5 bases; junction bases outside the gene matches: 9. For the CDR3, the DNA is TGTGCCAGCAGACGACGGACAGGGGGGGCGACTGAAGCTTTCTTT. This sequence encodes CASRRRTGGATEAFF.

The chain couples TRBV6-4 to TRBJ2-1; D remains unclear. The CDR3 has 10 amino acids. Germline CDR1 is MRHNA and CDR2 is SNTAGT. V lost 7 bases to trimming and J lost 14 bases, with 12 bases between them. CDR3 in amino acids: CASNLLSEFF. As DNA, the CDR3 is TGTGCCAGCAACTTACTCTCGGAGTTCTTC.

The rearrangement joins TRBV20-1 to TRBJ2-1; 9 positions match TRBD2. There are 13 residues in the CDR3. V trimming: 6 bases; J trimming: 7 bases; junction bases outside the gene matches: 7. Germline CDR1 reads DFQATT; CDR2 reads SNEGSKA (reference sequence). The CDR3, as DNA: TGCAGTGCGGCCCCAACTAGCGGGAATGAGCAGTTCTTC. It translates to CSAAPTSGNEQFF.

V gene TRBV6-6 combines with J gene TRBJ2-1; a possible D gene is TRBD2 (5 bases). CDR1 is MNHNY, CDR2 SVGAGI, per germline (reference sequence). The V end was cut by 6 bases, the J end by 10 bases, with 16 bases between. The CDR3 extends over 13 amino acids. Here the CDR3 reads CASRYLAVGEQFF. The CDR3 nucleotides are TGTGCCAGCAGGTATCTAGCTGTCGGCGAGCAGTTCTTC.

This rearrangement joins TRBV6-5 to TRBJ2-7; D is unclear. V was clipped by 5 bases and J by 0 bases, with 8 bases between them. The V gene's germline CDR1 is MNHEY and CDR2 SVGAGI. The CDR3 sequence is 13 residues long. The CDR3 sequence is CASSNADSYEQYF. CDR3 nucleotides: TGTGCCAGCAGTAACGCTGACTCCTACGAGCAGTACTTC.

CDR3 DNA: TGCGCCAGCAGTGCGGGACAGAGGAAGGAGACCCAGTACTTC. Protein sequence: CASSAGQRKETQYF. The chain has TRBV10-1 and TRBJ2-5, with 7 bases lining up with TRBD1. With 4 bases clipped from V and 5 bases from J, the junction kept 7 bases outside the gene matches. This CDR3 contains 14 residues. The germline V gene encodes CDR1 WNHNN and CDR2 SYGVQD (reference sequence).

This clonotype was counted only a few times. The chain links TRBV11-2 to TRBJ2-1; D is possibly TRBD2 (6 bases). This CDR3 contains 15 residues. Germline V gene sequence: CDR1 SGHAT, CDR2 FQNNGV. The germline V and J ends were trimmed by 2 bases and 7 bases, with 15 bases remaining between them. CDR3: CASSLSPGVGNEQFF. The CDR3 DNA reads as TGTGCCAGCAGCTTATCCCCGGGAGTGGGGAATGAGCAGTTCTTC. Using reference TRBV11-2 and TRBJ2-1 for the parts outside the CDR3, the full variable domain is EAGVAQSPRYKIIEKRQSVAFWCNPISGHATLYWYQQILGQGPKLLIQFQNNGVVDDSQLPKDRFSAERLKGVDSTLKIQPAKLEDSAVYLCASSLSPGVGNEQFFGPGTRLTVL.

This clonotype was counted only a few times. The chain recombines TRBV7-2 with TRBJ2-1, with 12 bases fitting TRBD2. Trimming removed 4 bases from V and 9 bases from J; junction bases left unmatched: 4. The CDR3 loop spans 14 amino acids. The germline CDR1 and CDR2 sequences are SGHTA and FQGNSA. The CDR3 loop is CASSSGLAGFEQFF. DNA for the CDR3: TGTGCCAGCAGCTCGGGACTAGCGGGTTTTGAGCAGTTCTTC.

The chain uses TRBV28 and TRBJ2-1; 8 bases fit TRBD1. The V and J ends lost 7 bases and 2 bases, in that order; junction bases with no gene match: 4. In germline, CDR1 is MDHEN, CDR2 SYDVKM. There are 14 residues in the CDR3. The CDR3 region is CASKMGQAYNEQFF. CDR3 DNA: TGTGCCAGCAAAATGGGACAGGCCTACAATGAGCAGTTCTTC.

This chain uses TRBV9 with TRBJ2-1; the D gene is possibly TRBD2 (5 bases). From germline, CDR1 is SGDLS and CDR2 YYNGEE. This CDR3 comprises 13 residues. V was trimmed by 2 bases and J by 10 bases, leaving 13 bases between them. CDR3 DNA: TGTGCCAGCAGCGTCGCCTTGCGGGCGGAGCAGTTCTTC. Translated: CASSVALRAEQFF.

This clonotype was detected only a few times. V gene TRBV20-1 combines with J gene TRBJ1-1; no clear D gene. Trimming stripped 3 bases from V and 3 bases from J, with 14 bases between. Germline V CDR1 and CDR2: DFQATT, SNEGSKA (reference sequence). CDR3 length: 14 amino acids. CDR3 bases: TGCAGTGCTAGGGTTGAGGACCGGGACACTGAAGCTTTCTTT. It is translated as CSARVEDRDTEAFF.

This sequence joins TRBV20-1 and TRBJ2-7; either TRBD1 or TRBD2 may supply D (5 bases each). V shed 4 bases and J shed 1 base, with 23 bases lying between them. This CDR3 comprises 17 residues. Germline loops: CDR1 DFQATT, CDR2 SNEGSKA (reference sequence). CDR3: CSAIPGTVGTWSYEQYF. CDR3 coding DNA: TGCAGTGCTATCCCCGGGACCGTCGGGACGTGGTCCTACGAGCAGTACTTC.

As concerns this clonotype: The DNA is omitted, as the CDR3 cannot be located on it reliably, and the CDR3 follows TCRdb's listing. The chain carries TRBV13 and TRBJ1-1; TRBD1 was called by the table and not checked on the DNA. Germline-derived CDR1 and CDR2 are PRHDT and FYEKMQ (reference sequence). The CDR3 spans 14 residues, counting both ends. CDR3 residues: CASSLWTRNTEAFF.

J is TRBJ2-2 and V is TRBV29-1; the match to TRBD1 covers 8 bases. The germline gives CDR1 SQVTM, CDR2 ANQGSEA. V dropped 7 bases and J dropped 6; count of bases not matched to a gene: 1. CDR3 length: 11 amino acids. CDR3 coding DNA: TGCAGCGCCAGGGGGCCCGGGGAGCTGTTTTTT. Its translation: CSARGPGELFF.

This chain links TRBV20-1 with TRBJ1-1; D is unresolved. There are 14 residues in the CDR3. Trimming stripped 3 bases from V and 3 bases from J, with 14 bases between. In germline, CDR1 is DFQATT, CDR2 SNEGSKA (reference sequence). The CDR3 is CSARDEDRDTEAFF. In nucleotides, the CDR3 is TGCAGTGCTAGGGATGAGGACCGGGACACTGAAGCTTTCTTT.